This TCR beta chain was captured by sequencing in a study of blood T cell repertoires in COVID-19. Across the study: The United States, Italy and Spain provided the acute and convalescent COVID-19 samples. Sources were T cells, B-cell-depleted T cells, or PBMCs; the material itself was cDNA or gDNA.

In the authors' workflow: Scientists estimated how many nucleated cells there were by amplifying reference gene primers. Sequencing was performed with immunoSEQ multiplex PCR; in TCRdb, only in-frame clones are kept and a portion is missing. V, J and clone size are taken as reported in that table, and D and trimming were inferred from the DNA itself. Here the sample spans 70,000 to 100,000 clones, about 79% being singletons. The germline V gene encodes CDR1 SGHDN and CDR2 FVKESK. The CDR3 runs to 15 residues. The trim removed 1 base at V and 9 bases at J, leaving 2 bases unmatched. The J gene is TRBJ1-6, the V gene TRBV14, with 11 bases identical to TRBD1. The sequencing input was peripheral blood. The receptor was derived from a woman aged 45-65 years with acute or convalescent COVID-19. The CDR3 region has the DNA TGTGCCAGCAGCCAAGGGGGGACAGGGGGTTCACCCCTCCACTTT. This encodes CASSQGGTGGSPLHF.